The present entry profiles one TCR beta chain with its context. Its antigen is currently unknown. A junction boundary mismatches the germline segment, possibly from a read error. At the DNA level, this CDR3 is encoded by other sequences in the same sample as well. This entry belongs to a study of cytomegalovirus exposure and HLA in healthy donors. Among the donors, all were healthy bone marrow donors. Regarding the study as a whole: Within the data, a cluster of highly shared sequence variants was likely a sequencing artifact. TCR beta sequences numbering around 15,000 were associated with HLA alleles at 0.05 false discovery rate in a later analysis.

Per the germline V gene, CDR1 is LNHDA and CDR2 is SQIVND (reference sequence). The CDR3 has 12 amino acids. The study ran its PCR with 60 Vbeta and 13 Jbeta primers. Per the study methods: A later analysis tallied some 80 million unique TCR beta chains, some 12 million of them shared. Sequencing used immunoSEQ multiplex PCR; TCRdb keeps in-frame clones, though not all of them. The D gene and trimming were derived from the DNA, and the V and J assignments and clone size from that table. This table holds 100,000 to 150,000 clones, over 65% found once. The sequencing sample was made of PBMCs. The TCR comes from a man aged 25-45 years in good health and CMV-seronegative. The rearrangement uses TRBV19 and TRBJ1-5; tentatively, D is TRBD1 (5 bases). The CDR3: CASSRQNQPQHF. As DNA, the CDR3 is TGTGCCAGTAGCCGACAGAATCAACCCCAGCATTTT. Looking up the rest from reference TRBV19 and TRBJ1-5 gives the full variable domain: DGGITQSPKYLFRKEGQNVTLSCEQNLNHDAMYWYRQDPGQGLRLIYYSQIVNDFQKGDIAEGYSVSREKKESFPLTVTSAQKNPTAFYLCASSRQNQPQHFGDGTRLSIL.